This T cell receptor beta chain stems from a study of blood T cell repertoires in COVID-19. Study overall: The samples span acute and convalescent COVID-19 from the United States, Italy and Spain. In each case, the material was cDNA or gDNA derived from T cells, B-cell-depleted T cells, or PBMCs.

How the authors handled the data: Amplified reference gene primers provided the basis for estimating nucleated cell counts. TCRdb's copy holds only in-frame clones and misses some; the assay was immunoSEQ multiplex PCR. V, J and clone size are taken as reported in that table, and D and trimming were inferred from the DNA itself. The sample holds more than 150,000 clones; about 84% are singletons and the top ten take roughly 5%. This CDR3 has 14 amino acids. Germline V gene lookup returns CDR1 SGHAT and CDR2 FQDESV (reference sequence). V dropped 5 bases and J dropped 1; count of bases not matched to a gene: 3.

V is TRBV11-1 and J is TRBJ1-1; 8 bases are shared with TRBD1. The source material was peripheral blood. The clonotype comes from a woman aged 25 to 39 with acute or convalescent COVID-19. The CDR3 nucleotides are TGTGCCAGCAGCCCCGGACAGGGGAACACTGAAGCTTTCTTT. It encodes CASSPGQGNTEAFF.